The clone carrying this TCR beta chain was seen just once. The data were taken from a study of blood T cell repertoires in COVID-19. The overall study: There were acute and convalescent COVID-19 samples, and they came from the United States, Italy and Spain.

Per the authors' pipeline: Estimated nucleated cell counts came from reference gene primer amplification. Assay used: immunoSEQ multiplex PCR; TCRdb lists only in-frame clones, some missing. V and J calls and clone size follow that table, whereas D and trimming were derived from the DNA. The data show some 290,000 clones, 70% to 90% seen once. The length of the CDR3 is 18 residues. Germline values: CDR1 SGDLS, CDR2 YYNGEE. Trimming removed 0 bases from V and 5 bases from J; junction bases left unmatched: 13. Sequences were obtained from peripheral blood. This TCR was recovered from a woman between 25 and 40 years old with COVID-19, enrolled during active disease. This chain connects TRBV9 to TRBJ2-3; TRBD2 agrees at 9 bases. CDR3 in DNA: TGTGCCAGCAGCGTAGATTCGGGGGTAGCGGGGGTGGAAGATACGCAGTATTTT. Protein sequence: CASSVDSGVAGVEDTQYF.